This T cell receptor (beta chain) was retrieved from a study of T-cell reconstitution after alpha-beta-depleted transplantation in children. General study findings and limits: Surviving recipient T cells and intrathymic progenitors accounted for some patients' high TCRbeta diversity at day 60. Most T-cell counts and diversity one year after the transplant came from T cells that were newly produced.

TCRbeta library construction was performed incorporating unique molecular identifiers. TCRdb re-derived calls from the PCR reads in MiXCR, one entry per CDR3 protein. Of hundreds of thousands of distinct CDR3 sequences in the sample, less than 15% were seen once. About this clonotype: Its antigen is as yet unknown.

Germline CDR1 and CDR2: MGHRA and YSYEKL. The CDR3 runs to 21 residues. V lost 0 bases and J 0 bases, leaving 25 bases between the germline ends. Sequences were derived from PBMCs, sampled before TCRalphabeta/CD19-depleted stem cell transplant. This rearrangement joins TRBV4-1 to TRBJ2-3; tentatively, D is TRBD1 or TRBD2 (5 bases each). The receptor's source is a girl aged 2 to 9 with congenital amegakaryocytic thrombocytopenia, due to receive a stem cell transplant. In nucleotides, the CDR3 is TGCGCCAGCAGCCAAGATAGAGGCTATAGGGGACCTAAGACTAGCACAGATACGCAGTATTTT. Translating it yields CASSQDRGYRGPKTSTDTQYF.